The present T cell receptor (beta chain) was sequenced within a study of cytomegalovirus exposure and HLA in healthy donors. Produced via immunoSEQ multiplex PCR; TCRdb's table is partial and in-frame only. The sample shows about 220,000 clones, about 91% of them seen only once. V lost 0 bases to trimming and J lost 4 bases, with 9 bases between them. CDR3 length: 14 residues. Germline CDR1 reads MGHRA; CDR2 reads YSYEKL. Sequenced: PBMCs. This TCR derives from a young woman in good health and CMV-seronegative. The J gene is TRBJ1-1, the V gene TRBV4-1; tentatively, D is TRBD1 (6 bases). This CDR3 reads CASSQDRGITEAFF. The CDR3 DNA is TGCGCCAGCAGCCAAGACAGGGGAATCACTGAAGCTTTCTTT.